The entry that follows covers one T cell receptor beta chain sequence. These data belong to a study of T cells in localized non-small cell lung cancer. Trimming removed 6 bases at V and 3 bases at J, with 15 bases between. The CDR3 is 14 residues long. In germline, CDR1 is MNHEY, CDR2 SVGAGI. Using immunoSEQ multiplex PCR, the repertoire was profiled, and TCRdb retains in-frame clones only, with some absent. In the table there are 30,000 to 35,000 clones, more than 70% of which are singletons. This TCR derives from a woman aged 35 to 70 with stage I lung adenocarcinoma. The chain combines TRBV6-5 with TRBJ2-7, with D possibly being TRBD1 (6 bases). The source material was peripheral blood, sampled before any cancer treatment. The CDR3 loop reads CASRVRDIGYEQYF. The CDR3 nucleotides read TGTGCCAGCAGAGTTCGGGACATCGGCTACGAGCAGTACTTC.